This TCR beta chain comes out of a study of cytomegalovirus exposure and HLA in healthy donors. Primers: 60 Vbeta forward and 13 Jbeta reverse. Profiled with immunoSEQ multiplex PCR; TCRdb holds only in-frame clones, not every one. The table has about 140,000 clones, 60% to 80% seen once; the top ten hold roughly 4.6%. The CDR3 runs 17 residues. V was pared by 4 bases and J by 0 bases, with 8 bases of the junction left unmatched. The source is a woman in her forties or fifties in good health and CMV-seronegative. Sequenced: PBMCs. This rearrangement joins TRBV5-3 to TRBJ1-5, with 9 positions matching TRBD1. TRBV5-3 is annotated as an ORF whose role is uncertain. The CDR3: CARSRDRARYSNQPQHF. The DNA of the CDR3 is TGTGCCAGAAGCCGGGACAGGGCCCGGTATAGCAATCAGCCCCAGCATTTT.